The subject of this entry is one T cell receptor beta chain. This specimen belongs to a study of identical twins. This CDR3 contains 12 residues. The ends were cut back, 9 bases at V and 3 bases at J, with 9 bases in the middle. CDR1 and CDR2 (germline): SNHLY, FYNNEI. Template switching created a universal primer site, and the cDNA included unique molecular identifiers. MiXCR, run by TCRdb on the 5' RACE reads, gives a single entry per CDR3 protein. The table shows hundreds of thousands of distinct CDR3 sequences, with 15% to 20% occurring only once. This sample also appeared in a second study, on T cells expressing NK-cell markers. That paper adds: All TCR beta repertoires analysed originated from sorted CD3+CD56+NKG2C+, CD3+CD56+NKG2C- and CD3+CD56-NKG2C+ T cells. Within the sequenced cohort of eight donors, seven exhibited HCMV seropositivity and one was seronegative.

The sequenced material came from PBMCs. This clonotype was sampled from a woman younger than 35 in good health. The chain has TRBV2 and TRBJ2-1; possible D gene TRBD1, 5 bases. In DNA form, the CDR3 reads TGTGCCAGGGGGCTAGACTACAATGAGCAGTTCTTC. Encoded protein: CARGLDYNEQFF.